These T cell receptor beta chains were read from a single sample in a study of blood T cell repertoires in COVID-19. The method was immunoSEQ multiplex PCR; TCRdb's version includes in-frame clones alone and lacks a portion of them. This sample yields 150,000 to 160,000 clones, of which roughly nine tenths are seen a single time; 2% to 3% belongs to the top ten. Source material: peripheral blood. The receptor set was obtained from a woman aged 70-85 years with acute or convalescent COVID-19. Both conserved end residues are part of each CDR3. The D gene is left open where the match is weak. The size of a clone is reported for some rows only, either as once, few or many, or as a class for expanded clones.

CDR3 protein: CASSNHLGTGVKNIQYF; CDR3 DNA: TGTGCCAGCAGTAACCACCTCGGGACAGGGGTCAAAAACATTCAGTACTTC; clone size: NA; D gene: TRBD1; V gene: TRBV6-2/TRBV6-3; J gene: TRBJ2-4
CDR3 protein: CASSFLDRGPNTEAFF; CDR3 DNA: TGCGCCAGCAGCTTCTTGGACAGGGGGCCGAACACTGAAGCTTTCTTT; clone size: NA; D gene: TRBD1; V gene: TRBV5-1; J gene: TRBJ1-1
CDR3 protein: CASSLPTSGGDNEQFF; CDR3 DNA: TGTGCCAGCAGCTTACCCACTAGCGGGGGAGACAATGAGCAGTTCTTC; clone size: NA; D gene: TRBD2; V gene: TRBV7-6; J gene: TRBJ2-1
CDR3 protein: CASSDGGPEDTQYF; CDR3 DNA: TGCGCCAGCAGTGACGGGGGGCCCGAAGATACGCAGTATTTT; clone size: NA; D gene: NA; V gene: TRBV10-1; J gene: TRBJ2-3
CDR3 protein: CASSLKDPGQGSSYNEQFF; CDR3 DNA: TGTGCCAGCAGCTTGAAGGATCCGGGACAGGGAAGCTCCTACAATGAGCAGTTCTTC; clone size: NA; D gene: TRBD1; V gene: TRBV7-9; J gene: TRBJ2-1
CDR3 protein: CASSLGTVYGYTF; CDR3 DNA: TGTGCCAGCAGCTTAGGAACGGTCTATGGCTACACCTTC; clone size: few; D gene: NA; V gene: TRBV7-2; J gene: TRBJ1-2
CDR3 protein: CASTPGGMTNYGYTF; CDR3 DNA: TGTGCCAGCACCCCAGGAGGGATGACTAACTATGGCTACACCTTC; clone size: once; D gene: NA; V gene: TRBV2; J gene: TRBJ1-2
CDR3 protein: CASSQRQGFMDMNTEAFF; CDR3 DNA: TGTGCCAGCAGCCAAAGACAGGGGTTTATGGATATGAACACTGAAGCTTTCTTT; clone size: NA; D gene: TRBD1; V gene: TRBV13; J gene: TRBJ1-1
CDR3 protein: CASSLGRKSSTDTQYF; CDR3 DNA: TGTGCCAGCAGTTTGGGCAGGAAATCATCCACAGATACGCAGTATTTT; clone size: NA; D gene: NA; V gene: TRBV28; J gene: TRBJ2-3
CDR3 protein: CATSPQGKDTQYF; CDR3 DNA: TGCGCCACCTCACCCCAGGGGAAAGATACGCAGTATTTT; clone size: NA; D gene: NA; V gene: TRBV5-1; J gene: TRBJ2-3
CDR3 protein: CASSQARGGNEQFF; CDR3 DNA: TGTGCCAGCAGCCAAGCCCGGGGGGGTAATGAGCAGTTCTTC; clone size: NA; D gene: TRBD2; V gene: TRBV4-2; J gene: TRBJ2-1
CDR3 protein: CASSSFGQGYTEAFF; CDR3 DNA: TGTGCCAGTAGTTCCTTTGGACAGGGCTATACTGAAGCTTTCTTT; clone size: NA; D gene: TRBD1; V gene: TRBV19; J gene: TRBJ1-1
CDR3 protein: CASSKVTETSTDTQYF; CDR3 DNA: TGTGCCAGCAGCAAAGTAACAGAAACTAGCACAGATACGCAGTATTTT; clone size: once; D gene: NA; V gene: TRBV21-1; J gene: TRBJ2-3
CDR3 protein: CASSIIRQAGDYGYTF; CDR3 DNA: TGTGCCAGTAGTATAATTAGACAGGCCGGGGACTATGGCTACACCTTC; clone size: NA; D gene: NA; V gene: TRBV19; J gene: TRBJ1-2
CDR3 protein: CASRAVDNSPLHF; CDR3 DNA: TGTGCCAGCAGGGCAGTCGATAATTCACCCCTCCACTTT; clone size: NA; D gene: NA; V gene: TRBV6-5; J gene: TRBJ1-6
CDR3 protein: CASSRGLAGGIAKNIQYF; CDR3 DNA: TGCGCCAGCAGCCGGGGACTAGCGGGGGGAATAGCCAAAAACATTCAGTACTTC; clone size: NA; D gene: TRBD2; V gene: TRBV4-1; J gene: TRBJ2-4
CDR3 protein: CASSFITGGTDTQYF; CDR3 DNA: TGCGCCAGCAGCTTCATAACGGGGGGCACAGATACGCAGTATTTT; clone size: NA; D gene: NA; V gene: TRBV5-1; J gene: TRBJ2-3
CDR3 protein: CASSDTGTGNYGYTF; CDR3 DNA: TGTGCCAGCAGCGACACCGGGACAGGGAACTATGGCTACACCTTC; clone size: NA; D gene: TRBD1; V gene: TRBV7-2; J gene: TRBJ1-2
CDR3 protein: CASSEGALTEAFF; CDR3 DNA: TGTGCCAGCAGTGAAGGAGCACTCACTGAAGCTTTCTTT; clone size: NA; D gene: NA; V gene: TRBV2; J gene: TRBJ1-1
CDR3 protein: CASSSQGQGSYGYTF; CDR3 DNA: TGTGCCAGCAGCTCACAAGGACAGGGGAGCTATGGCTACACCTTC; clone size: NA; D gene: TRBD1; V gene: TRBV7-2; J gene: TRBJ1-2
CDR3 protein: CASTPGQGVNYGYTF; CDR3 DNA: TGTGCCAGCACCCCGGGACAGGGTGTTAACTATGGCTACACCTTC; clone size: NA; D gene: TRBD1; V gene: TRBV7-8; J gene: TRBJ1-2
CDR3 protein: CASRAGPQAYNEQFF; CDR3 DNA: TGTGCCAGCAGGGCGGGACCACAGGCCTACAATGAGCAGTTCTTC; clone size: NA; D gene: NA; V gene: TRBV6-6; J gene: TRBJ2-1
CDR3 protein: CASSKRGLDGAGKNIQYF; CDR3 DNA: TGTGCCAGCAGCAAAAGAGGCCTCGATGGGGCAGGGAAGAACATTCAGTACTTC; clone size: NA; D gene: NA; V gene: TRBV21-1; J gene: TRBJ2-4
CDR3 protein: CASRVGGGQTYNEQFF; CDR3 DNA: TGCGCCAGCAGGGTCGGCGGGGGCCAGACCTACAATGAGCAGTTCTTC; clone size: few; D gene: NA; V gene: TRBV5-1; J gene: TRBJ2-1
CDR3 protein: CASSFGTGVLANYGYTF; CDR3 DNA: TGTGCCAGCAGCTTCGGGACAGGGGTCCTAGCTAACTATGGCTACACCTTC; clone size: NA; D gene: TRBD1; V gene: TRBV5-6; J gene: TRBJ1-2
CDR3 protein: CASSIAGTGLFEKLFF; CDR3 DNA: TGTGCCAGTAGTATAGCCGGGACAGGATTGTTTGAAAAACTGTTTTTT; clone size: NA; D gene: TRBD1; V gene: TRBV19; J gene: TRBJ1-4
CDR3 protein: CASSIPAGGPDEQFF; CDR3 DNA: TGTGCCAGTAGTATCCCAGCGGGGGGGCCCGATGAGCAGTTCTTC; clone size: NA; D gene: TRBD2; V gene: TRBV19; J gene: TRBJ2-1
CDR3 protein: CSVGGDYGYTF; CDR3 DNA: TGCAGCGTTGGAGGCGACTATGGCTACACCTTC; clone size: few; D gene: NA; V gene: TRBV29-1; J gene: TRBJ1-2
CDR3 protein: CASSSWTGWADTQYF; CDR3 DNA: TGTGCCAGCAGCTCCTGGACAGGGTGGGCAGATACGCAGTATTTT; clone size: NA; D gene: TRBD1; V gene: TRBV11-1; J gene: TRBJ2-3
CDR3 protein: CASSPRQERSPLHF; CDR3 DNA: TGTGCCAGCTCACCCCGACAGGAACGGTCACCCCTCCACTTT; clone size: NA; D gene: NA; V gene: TRBV18; J gene: TRBJ1-6
CDR3 protein: CASSFRDGSYNSPLHF; CDR3 DNA: TGTGCCAGCAGCTTCCGGGATGGGTCCTATAATTCACCCCTCCACTTT; clone size: NA; D gene: NA; V gene: TRBV7-6; J gene: TRBJ1-6
CDR3 protein: CASSTKETQYF; CDR3 DNA: TGTGCCAGCAGCACTAAAGAGACCCAGTACTTC; clone size: NA; D gene: NA; V gene: TRBV21-1; J gene: TRBJ2-5
CDR3 protein: CASSSGQGINQPQHF; CDR3 DNA: TGTGCCAGCAGCTCGGGACAGGGGATCAATCAGCCCCAGCATTTT; clone size: NA; D gene: TRBD1; V gene: TRBV6-2/TRBV6-3; J gene: TRBJ1-5
CDR3 protein: CASRDRGEGDTQYF; CDR3 DNA: TGTGCCAGCAGAGACCGGGGGGAGGGAGATACGCAGTATTTT; clone size: NA; D gene: TRBD2; V gene: TRBV6-5; J gene: TRBJ2-3
CDR3 protein: CASSVAWGGHTGELFF; CDR3 DNA: TGTGCCAGCAGCGTAGCTTGGGGCGGACACACCGGGGAGCTGTTTTTT; clone size: NA; D gene: NA; V gene: TRBV9; J gene: TRBJ2-2